The clone carrying this TCR beta chain was found once. Its antigen is unidentified. The CDR3 loop spans 17 amino acids. Germline CDR1 is MNHEY and CDR2 is SMNVEV (reference sequence). The trim removed 4 bases at V and 3 bases at J, leaving 8 bases unmatched. Assay used: immunoSEQ multiplex PCR; TCRdb lists only in-frame clones, some missing. The data contain 300,000 to 450,000 clones, 92% of them singletons. This specimen comes from a study of Ad26.COV2.S vaccination and SARS-CoV-2 variants. General observations from the study: Vaccinated individuals (as opposed to placebo recipients) had higher spike-specific TCR breadth. The TCR breadth and depth analyses may have produced an underestimate of total T cell responses.

The V and J genes are TRBV27 and TRBJ1-5; 11 nucleotides align to TRBD1. This sequence originates from a human donor who had recovered from COVID-19. The source material was peripheral blood, sampled after recovery from COVID-19. The CDR3 nucleotides read TGTGCCAGCAGTTCCCGGGACAGGGGGTTGAACAATCAGCCCCAGCATTTT. It codes for CASSSRDRGLNNQPQHF.